Listed here is a single TCR beta chain. V lost 0 bases and J lost 2, with 13 bases in between. CDR1 LNHDA and CDR2 SQIVND come from the germline V gene (reference sequence). The CDR3 sequence is 16 residues long. PCR involved 60 Vbeta and 13 Jbeta primers. The method was immunoSEQ multiplex PCR; TCRdb's version includes in-frame clones alone and lacks a portion of them. The data contain under 200,000 clones, around 65% of them singletons. This specimen comes from a study of cytomegalovirus exposure and HLA in healthy donors. Source material: PBMCs. The chain uses TRBV19 and TRBJ1-1, with D perhaps matching TRBD1 (6 bases). The TCR sequence derives from a woman aged 40-49 years in good health and CMV-seropositive. The CDR3 protein is CASSIDHTGRNTEAFF. The CDR3 coding sequence is TGTGCCAGTAGTATAGATCATACAGGGCGCAACACTGAAGCTTTCTTT.